This entry features one T cell receptor (beta chain) sequence. Germline loops: CDR1 MGHRA, CDR2 YSYEKL. This CDR3 contains 17 residues. V shed 1 base and J shed 5 bases, with 18 bases lying between them. Produced via immunoSEQ multiplex PCR; TCRdb's table is partial and in-frame only. Among 130,000 to 150,000 clones listed, 84% were seen once. This sample was included in a study of blood T cell repertoires in COVID-19. This receptor was identified in a human donor in a cohort sampled during active COVID-19. The V call is TRBV4-1, the J call TRBJ2-1; tentatively, D is TRBD1 (5 bases). Sequenced input: peripheral blood. The CDR3 is CASSQVDMGFKNNEQFF. The CDR3 nucleotides read TGCGCCAGCAGCCAAGTGGACATGGGCTTCAAGAACAATGAGCAGTTCTTC.